The 10 T cell receptor beta chains given below trace back to one sample, sequenced in a study of shared clonotypes between healthy human individuals. Only in-frame clones appear in the TCRdb table, and some are missing; sequencing was by immunoSEQ multiplex PCR. The sample has about 2 million clones, around 95% seen once; the top ten hold more than 0.1%. The sequenced sample was naive CD4+ T cells sorted from blood. This sample's subset: CD45RA+ positively selected. These receptors all come from a man aged 18 to 30 in good health.

This clone was detected once. The chain is built from TRBV6-1 and TRBJ2-4; no firm D call. Germline-derived CDR1 and CDR2 are MNHNS and SASEGT. CDR3 length equals 13 residues. V was clipped by 1 base and J by 2 bases, with 3 bases between them. The CDR3 bases are TGTGCCAGCAGTGAAGTCCCCAAAAACATTCAGTACTTC. It is translated as CASSEVPKNIQYF.

V gene TRBV6-4 combines with J gene TRBJ2-3; D is undetermined. The CDR3 covers 13 residues. Germline-derived CDR1 and CDR2 are MRHNA and SNTAGT. The V end lost 2 bases, the J end lost 4 bases, and 7 bases lay between the germline ends. The CDR3 sequence: CASSDRTSDTQYF. The CDR3, as DNA: TGTGCCAGCAGTGACCGGACGTCAGATACGCAGTATTTT.

The V gene is TRBV11-2, the J gene TRBJ1-2, with D uncertain. V was shortened by 5 bases and J by 8 bases, with 12 bases between the two germline ends. From germline, CDR1 is SGHAT and CDR2 FQNNGV. The CDR3 consists of 12 residues. CDR3 DNA: TGTGCCAGCAGCCCCCACACGGGAGGCTACACCTTC. Translating it yields CASSPHTGGYTF.

The chain couples TRBV6-5 to TRBJ1-2; no clear D gene. The germline V gene encodes CDR1 MNHEY and CDR2 SVGAGI. CDR3 length equals 13 residues. The ends were cut back, 9 bases at V and 3 bases at J, with 14 bases in the middle. This CDR3 is CASTKVGYYGYTF. CDR3 DNA sequence: TGTGCCAGTACTAAGGTGGGGTACTATGGCTACACCTTC.

Notes on this clone: Other nucleotide sequences from this sample produce the same CDR3. This rearrangement joins TRBV5-1 to TRBJ2-6; D remains ambiguous. V lost 5 bases and J lost 0, with 9 bases in between. Germline CDR1 and CDR2: SGHRS and YFSETQ. CDR3 length equals 15 residues. The CDR3 sequence is CASSLQTSGANVLTF. In DNA form, the CDR3 reads TGCGCCAGCAGTTTGCAAACCTCTGGGGCCAACGTCCTGACTTTC.

V and J are TRBV15 and TRBJ2-3, with 10 bases lining up with TRBD2. The trim removed 1 base at V and 1 base at J, leaving 5 bases unmatched. The CDR3 length is 17 residues. CDR1 is LNHNV, CDR2 YYDKDF, per germline (reference sequence). The CDR3, as DNA: TGTGCCACCAGCAGAGGTGTAACTAGCGGGGGCACAGATACGCAGTATTTT. Encoded protein: CATSRGVTSGGTDTQYF.

This sequence joins TRBV7-9 and TRBJ1-1; 9 bases align to TRBD1. Germline lookup yields CDR1 SEHNR and CDR2 FQNEAQ (reference sequence). The CDR3 has 16 amino acids. J gave up 2 bases and V 5 bases, and 9 bases lay outside the gene matches. The CDR3 loop is CASSPLGDRANTEAFF. The CDR3 DNA reads TGTGCCAGCAGCCCCCTTGGGGACAGGGCAAACACTGAAGCTTTCTTT.

This chain links TRBV4-3 with TRBJ2-7, with 9 positions matching TRBD2. The CDR3 is 16 residues long. Germline V lookup: CDR1 LGHNA, CDR2 YSLEER. The V segment lost 0 bases and the J segment 4 bases; nucleotides outside the gene matches: 7. The chain's CDR3 is CASSQDVASGVYEQYF. The CDR3 coding sequence is TGCGCCAGCAGCCAAGATGTGGCTAGCGGGGTATACGAGCAGTACTTC.

The chain employs TRBV5-6 and TRBJ2-5, with 9 positions matching TRBD1. J gave up 5 bases and V 3 bases, and 8 bases lay outside the gene matches. Germline V gene sequence: CDR1 SGHDT, CDR2 YYEEEE. This CDR3 is built from 15 residues. CDR3 in amino acids: CASSSTGTGRETQYF. The CDR3, as DNA: TGTGCCAGCAGCTCCACCGGGACAGGGAGGGAGACCCAGTACTTC.

Worth noting for this clone: The sample contains more than one DNA sequence encoding this CDR3. The genes are TRBV9 and TRBJ2-3, with D unclear. The V end lost 4 bases, the J end lost 0 bases, and 9 bases lay between the germline ends. The CDR3 sequence is 14 residues long. Germline V CDR1 and CDR2: SGDLS, YYNGEE. The CDR3 bases are TGTGCCAGCAGCCTATCCGGGAGCACAGATACGCAGTATTTT. It translates to CASSLSGSTDTQYF.